This T cell receptor (beta chain) came from a study of blood T cell repertoires in COVID-19. Germline CDR1 reads SGHTA; CDR2 reads FQGNSA. J lost 2 bases, V lost 5 bases, and 8 bases had no gene match. The length of the CDR3 is 16 residues. TCRdb keeps only in-frame clones here, not all; method: immunoSEQ multiplex PCR. This sample has about 190,000 clones, with about 86% found just once. V usage is TRBV7-2 and J usage is TRBJ1-5, with TRBD1 matching over 8 bases. The sequence was collected from a young man with active or convalescent COVID-19. Sequencing was done on a sample of peripheral blood. The CDR3 reads CASSSDRGGGNQPQHF. DNA for the CDR3: TGTGCCAGCAGCAGTGACAGGGGAGGGGGCAATCAGCCCCAGCATTTT.